Following are 21 T cell receptor beta chains from one sample sequenced in a study of CD8+ T cells in alopecia areata. In each case, RNA was isolated and then reverse transcribed into cDNA as the sequencing template. Sequencing was performed with immunoSEQ multiplex PCR; in TCRdb, only in-frame clones are kept and a portion is missing. This table holds around 130,000 clones, 50% to 60% found once. This material consisted of CD4+ T cells sorted from blood, taken at week 0. The receptors stem from a human donor with alopecia areata.

This clone was seen more than once but under ten times. The CDR3 loop is CASSGHRSGNTIYF. In DNA, the CDR3 is TGTGCCAGCAGTGGTCACCGCTCTGGAAACACCATATATTTT. The chain recombines TRBV2 with TRBJ1-3; D is unresolved. Trimming took off 4 bases at V and 0 bases at J, with 7 bases between the two ends. The CDR3 spans 14 residues. The V gene's germline CDR1 is SNHLY and CDR2 FYNNEI.

The V call is TRBV5-5, the J call TRBJ2-7; weak D call: TRBD1 (6 bases). V shed 4 bases and J shed 1 base, with 18 bases lying between them. Germline lookup yields CDR1 SGHKS and CDR2 YYEKEE (reference sequence). The CDR3 is 16 amino acids. The CDR3 is CASSRANRVLSYEQYF. Written as DNA, the CDR3 is TGTGCCAGCAGCCGAGCCAACAGGGTTCTGTCCTACGAGCAGTACTTC.

J is TRBJ1-1 and V is TRBV5-1; D might be TRBD1 (6 bases). The germline V and J ends were trimmed by 0 bases and 5 bases, with 14 bases remaining between them. Germline CDR1 is SGHRS and CDR2 is YFSETQ. This CDR3 region has 15 residues. CDR3 amino acids: CASSLEIRGGTEAFF. As DNA, the CDR3 is TGCGCCAGCAGCTTGGAAATCAGGGGAGGAACTGAAGCTTTCTTT.

The chain links TRBV7-2 to TRBJ2-5, with D maybe TRBD1 (6 bases). V was clipped by 4 bases and J by 0 bases, with 9 bases between them. The length of the CDR3 is 14 residues. Germline CDR1 SGHTA, CDR2 FQGNSA. For the CDR3, the DNA is TGTGCCAGCAGCTCCAGGGGCGACCAAGAGACCCAGTACTTC. It translates to CASSSRGDQETQYF.

The chain employs TRBV2 and TRBJ2-1; 9 bases are shared with TRBD1. CDR3 length equals 15 residues. The junction had 11 bases not matched to a gene; V was cut back by 5 bases and J by 9 bases. The V gene's germline CDR1 is SNHLY and CDR2 FYNNEI. The CDR3 DNA sequence: TGTGCCAGCAGTCCTACGGGGACAGGGTTTGGTGAGCAGTTCTTC. Translated: CASSPTGTGFGEQFF.

This chain connects TRBV19 to TRBJ2-6; weak D call: TRBD1 (6 bases). The CDR3 is made up of 15 amino acids. Looked up from germline, CDR1 is LNHDA and CDR2 is SQIVND (reference sequence). V gave up 2 bases and J gave up 2 bases, with 7 bases separating them. In DNA form, the CDR3 reads TGTGCCAGTAGTATACAGGGGACTGGGGCCAACGTCCTGACTTTC. Translating it yields CASSIQGTGANVLTF. Looking up the rest from reference TRBV19 and TRBJ2-6 gives the full variable domain: DGGITQSPKYLFRKEGQNVTLSCEQNLNHDAMYWYRQDPGQGLRLIYYSQIVNDFQKGDIAEGYSVSREKKESFPLTVTSAQKNPTAFYLCASSIQGTGANVLTFGAGSRLTVL.

This clone was observed a handful of times. Other DNA sequences from this sample encode an identical CDR3 as well. The V call is TRBV5-1, the J call TRBJ2-5; no definite D call. Trimming left V 0 bases short and J 2 bases short, with 5 bases between. Germline values: CDR1 SGHRS, CDR2 YFSETQ. The CDR3 runs to 13 residues. The CDR3 sequence: CASSLDRQETQYF. In DNA, the CDR3 is TGCGCCAGCAGCTTGGATCGGCAAGAGACCCAGTACTTC.

The chain joins TRBV4-1 to TRBJ1-2; 7 nucleotides match TRBD1. Trimming took 0 bases from V and 8 from J; bases not matched to a gene: 12. CDR1 and CDR2 (germline): MGHRA, YSYEKL. The CDR3 is 16 amino acids. The CDR3 reads CASSQDDRVVDMGYTF. The CDR3 DNA sequence: TGCGCCAGCAGCCAAGACGACAGGGTGGTTGATATGGGCTACACCTTC.

This clone was detected only once. The chain is built from TRBV4-1 and TRBJ1-4; TRBD1 aligns across 8 bases. The germline gives CDR1 MGHRA, CDR2 YSYEKL. With V trimmed by 5 bases and J by 8 bases, 10 bases remained unmatched. The CDR3 is 15 residues long. In DNA, the CDR3 is TGCGCCAGCAGCTCTCGGACAGGGAGGAAAGAAAAACTGTTTTTT. It encodes CASSSRTGRKEKLFF.

The V call is TRBV5-4, the J call TRBJ1-1, with 10 bases matching TRBD1. The V segment lost 4 bases and the J segment 3 bases; nucleotides outside the gene matches: 6. The CDR3 contains 15 residues. Germline CDR1 reads SGHNT; CDR2 reads YYREEE (reference sequence). CDR3 nucleotide sequence: TGTGCCAGCAGCAGGGGACAGGGGTTGGACACTGAAGCTTTCTTT. Translation: CASSRGQGLDTEAFF.

This clone was recorded once. The rearrangement joins TRBV19 to TRBJ2-1; D gene unclear. V lost 7 bases and J lost 6, with 4 bases in between. This CDR3 has 10 amino acids. CDR1 and CDR2 (germline): LNHDA, SQIVND (reference sequence). CDR3 protein: CASTSNEQFF. The DNA of the CDR3 is TGTGCCAGTACCTCCAATGAGCAGTTCTTC.

In nucleotides, the CDR3 is TGCGCCAGCAGCTTGGTGCAAGAGAACGGGGAGCTGTTTTTT. It codes for CASSLVQENGELFF. The V call is TRBV5-1, the J call TRBJ2-2; D gene ambiguous. V gave up 0 bases and J gave up 7 bases, with 10 bases separating them. Germline V CDR1 and CDR2: SGHRS, YFSETQ. The CDR3 totals 14 residues.

This chain joins TRBV5-1 and TRBJ1-4; the match to TRBD1 covers 9 bases. V lost 4 bases to trimming and J lost 8 bases; unmatched junction nucleotides: 9. Germline assignment: CDR1 SGHRS and CDR2 YFSETQ. The CDR3 sequence is 15 residues long. The CDR3 DNA reads TGCGCCAGCAGCCCCACACGGACAGGGGACGAAAAACTGTTTTTT. It translates to CASSPTRTGDEKLFF.

The rearrangement joins TRBV4-3 to TRBJ1-2; D is uncertain. V lost 4 bases, J lost 6 bases, and 12 bases lay in between. The CDR3 consists of 13 residues. Germline loops: CDR1 LGHNA, CDR2 YSLEER. In nucleotides, the CDR3 is TGCGCCAGCAGCCCGACCTTCGGAGATGGCTACACCTTC. Translated, it gives CASSPTFGDGYTF.

This clone has a single count. The chain joins TRBV30 to TRBJ2-7; 9 nucleotides match TRBD2. V shed 3 bases, J shed 5 bases, and the junction held 11 bases outside the gene matches. The CDR3 totals 15 residues. CDR1 and CDR2 from the germline V gene are GTSNPN and SVGIG (reference sequence). The CDR3 is CAWSPRGSGSDEQYF. In DNA form, the CDR3 reads TGTGCCTGGAGCCCCCGGGGTAGCGGGAGTGACGAGCAGTACTTC.

The chain uses TRBV10-3 and TRBJ2-3; the D gene is possibly TRBD1 (6 bases). The CDR3 covers 15 residues. Germline CDR1 and CDR2: ENHRY and SYGVKD. V lost 4 bases and J 2 bases, leaving 13 bases between the germline ends. The CDR3 DNA reads as TGTGCCATCAGTGGGAGAGGGGGAAACACAGATACGCAGTATTTT. This gives the protein CAISGRGGNTDTQYF.

This clone occurred a few times. This sequence joins TRBV7-2 and TRBJ2-7; 12 bases are a match to TRBD2. The V gene end was trimmed by 6 bases and the J gene end by 2 bases; junction bases not matched to a gene: 5. Germline-derived CDR1 and CDR2 are SGHTA and FQGNSA. The CDR3 covers 15 residues. The CDR3: CASSRRTSGAYEQYF. CDR3 nucleotide sequence: TGTGCCAGCAGTCGAAGGACTAGCGGGGCCTACGAGCAGTACTTC.

This chain links TRBV10-3 with TRBJ2-6; D unclear. Germline CDR1 reads ENHRY; CDR2 reads SYGVKD. This CDR3 spans 15 amino acids. Deletions cut 10 bases from V and 0 bases from J, with 13 bases between. The CDR3, as DNA: TGTGCCAGCAGAGGTAGCTTCTCTGGGGCCAACGTCCTGACTTTC. Residues: CASRGSFSGANVLTF.

This clone was detected once. The CDR3 DNA reads as TGTGCCAGCAGCCCCGGGACGGACACCGGGGAGCTGTTTTTT. Translating gives CASSPGTDTGELFF. The chain carries TRBV7-9 and TRBJ2-2; the D gene could be TRBD1 or TRBD2 (5 bases each). The CDR3 spans 14 residues. Trimming removed 5 bases from V and 3 bases from J, with 10 bases in between. Germline V gene data show CDR1 as SEHNR and CDR2 as FQNEAQ (reference sequence).

The chain recombines TRBV19 with TRBJ1-5, with a possible D match to TRBD1 (6 bases). Looked up from germline, CDR1 is LNHDA and CDR2 is SQIVND (reference sequence). Trimming shortened V by 4 bases and J by 3 bases, and 10 bases separated the two germline ends. The length of the CDR3 is 14 residues. DNA for the CDR3: TGTGCCAGTAGTACCGGGACACCCAATCAGCCCCAGCATTTT. Translated: CASSTGTPNQPQHF. The whole variable domain, filled in from reference TRBV19 and TRBJ1-5, reads DGGITQSPKYLFRKEGQNVTLSCEQNLNHDAMYWYRQDPGQGLRLIYYSQIVNDFQKGDIAEGYSVSREKKESFPLTVTSAQKNPTAFYLCASSTGTPNQPQHFGDGTRLSIL.

CDR3 sequence reads: CAWSVKTVEKLFF. The DNA for the CDR3 is TGTGCCTGGAGTGTGAAGACAGTGGAAAAACTGTTTTTT. V gene TRBV30 combines with J gene TRBJ1-4; TRBD1 might be the D (5 bases). V shed 0 bases and J shed 8 bases, with 10 bases lying between them. The CDR3 covers 13 residues. The germline V gene encodes CDR1 GTSNPN and CDR2 SVGIG (reference sequence). The variable domain in full, completed from reference TRBV30 and TRBJ1-4, reads SQTIHQWPATLVQPVGSPLSLECTVEGTSNPNLYWYRQAAGRGLQLLFYSVGIGQISSEVPQNLSASRPQDRQFILSSKKLLLSDSGFYLCAWSVKTVEKLFFGSGTQLSVL.